The T cell receptor beta chain described here comes from a study of a mutant IDH1 vaccine in newly diagnosed glioma. Study details: Vaccines began 4-6 weeks after radiotherapy alone, or with temozolomide cycles. Most had both radiotherapy and temozolomide beforehand; others had only one.

Assay: immunoSEQ multiplex PCR; the TCRdb copy retains only in-frame clones and omits some. The profile shows about 50,000 clones, around 84% of them singletons. The V gene's germline CDR1 is SEHNR and CDR2 FQNEAQ (reference sequence). The V gene end was trimmed by 3 bases and the J gene end by 2 bases; junction bases not matched to a gene: 4. The CDR3 totals 14 residues. As for this clone: Its target is unknown.

Described time point: week 35, safety follow-up. With topical imiquimod, each dose of the vaccine consisted of 300 ug of mutant IDH1 20-mer peptide. This receptor was taken from a woman aged 18-29 years with glioma. This chain links TRBV7-9 with TRBJ2-7, with 7 bases lining up with TRBD1. This specimen consisted of PBMCs, obtained from a glioma patient whose treatment included an IDH1 peptide vaccine. CDR3 bases: TGTGCCAGCAGCTTCGGGACAGCGACCTACGAGCAGTACTTC. It codes for CASSFGTATYEQYF. The full variable domain, completed using reference TRBV7-9 and TRBJ2-7, is DTGVSQNPRHKITKRGQNVTFRCDPISEHNRLYWYRQTLGQGPEFLTYFQNEAQLEKSRLLSDRFSAERPKGSFSTLEIQRTEQGDSAMYLCASSFGTATYEQYFGPGTRLTVT.